Each of the 21 T cell receptor beta chains below was sequenced from the same sample in a study of blood T cell repertoires in COVID-19. Profiled with immunoSEQ multiplex PCR; TCRdb holds only in-frame clones, not every one. The data hold about 37,000 clones, with 91% observed a single time. Sequencing used peripheral blood. All receptors derive from a woman in her 30s in a cohort sampled during active COVID-19.

The CDR3 is CASSRNTEAFF. The CDR3 nucleotides are TGTGCCAGCAGTCGGAACACTGAAGCTTTCTTT. The chain links TRBV12-3 or TRBV12-4 to TRBJ1-1; D not certain. V was clipped by 5 bases and J by 1 base, with 2 bases between them. The CDR3 sequence is 11 residues long.

This CDR3 is CASRIGQGLYGYTF. The CDR3 bases are TGTGCCAGCAGAATCGGGCAGGGCTTATATGGCTACACCTTC. The V gene is TRBV2, the J gene TRBJ1-2; a possible D gene is TRBD1 (5 bases). Deletions cut 6 bases from V and 5 bases from J, with 16 bases between. The CDR3 is 14 amino acids. Germline V gene data show CDR1 as SNHLY and CDR2 as FYNNEI.

The V and J genes are TRBV30 and TRBJ2-3; 13 bases fit TRBD2. Trimming at V came to 0 bases and at J to 3 bases, leaving 0 bases not matched to a gene. The CDR3 has 15 residues. CDR1 GTSNPN and CDR2 SVGIG come from the germline V gene (reference sequence). The CDR3 sequence is CAWSVLAGGTDTQYF. DNA for the CDR3: TGTGCCTGGAGTGTACTAGCGGGAGGGACAGATACGCAGTATTTT. The full variable domain, completed using reference TRBV30 and TRBJ2-3, is SQTIHQWPATLVQPVGSPLSLECTVEGTSNPNLYWYRQAAGRGLQLLFYSVGIGQISSEVPQNLSASRPQDRQFILSSKKLLLSDSGFYLCAWSVLAGGTDTQYFGPGTRLTVL.

The chain joins TRBV14 to TRBJ2-2; tentative D call: TRBD2 (6 bases). The CDR3 totals 18 residues. Trimming left V 4 bases short and J 4 bases short, with 22 bases between. CDR1 SGHDN and CDR2 FVKESK come from the germline V gene. The CDR3 nucleotides read TGTGCCAGCAGCCTATCTAGCCGGAGGGCCGGCGTCACCGGGGAGCTGTTTTTT. Its protein is CASSLSSRRAGVTGELFF.

This sequence joins TRBV10-2 and TRBJ2-6, with TRBD1 as a possible D gene (6 bases). The CDR3 has 18 residues. Germline V gene data show CDR1 as WSHSY and CDR2 as SAAADI. V was trimmed by 4 bases and J by 0 bases, leaving 16 bases between them. CDR3 region: CASSVRVGGTSGANVLTF. The CDR3 DNA reads as TGCGCCAGCAGTGTTCGGGTAGGGGGTACCTCTGGGGCCAACGTCCTGACTTTC.

This clone was counted between two and nine times. The rearrangement uses TRBV9 and TRBJ1-4, with D possibly matching TRBD1 (6 bases). The CDR3 has 14 amino acids. Trimming removed 4 bases from V and 4 bases from J, with 11 bases in between. In germline, CDR1 is SGDLS, CDR2 YYNGEE. The CDR3 region has the DNA TGTGCCAGCAGCAGAACAGGGTATAATGAAAAACTGTTTTTT. Translated: CASSRTGYNEKLFF.

The CDR3 spells CASSRLKTSGISYEQYF. DNA for the CDR3: TGTGCCAGCAGTCGGCTTAAGACTAGCGGGATCTCCTACGAGCAGTACTTC. V is TRBV28 and J is TRBJ2-7; 11 bases align to TRBD2. Germline CDR1 and CDR2: MDHEN and SYDVKM. The CDR3 contains 17 residues. V lost 5 bases to trimming and J lost 0 bases; unmatched junction nucleotides: 9.

The CDR3 nucleotides are TGTGCCAGTAGTATTACAGGGCCTTCCTACAATGAGCAGTTCTTC. Translated: CASSITGPSYNEQFF. The chain employs TRBV19 and TRBJ2-1; TRBD1 might be the D (6 bases). Trimming stripped 3 bases from V and 1 base from J, with 10 bases between. Looked up from germline, CDR1 is LNHDA and CDR2 is SQIVND (reference sequence). This CDR3 contains 15 residues.

The V call is TRBV29-1, the J call TRBJ2-3, with 7 bases lining up with TRBD2. Germline loops: CDR1 SQVTM, CDR2 ANQGSEA. After removal of 8 bases from V and 6 bases from J, the junction contained 14 bases not matched to a gene. CDR3 length equals 14 residues. CDR3 in amino acids: CSLRASGFLDTQYF. CDR3 in DNA: TGCAGCTTAAGGGCTAGCGGCTTCCTGGATACGCAGTATTTT.

This chain joins TRBV5-6 and TRBJ1-1; TRBD1 agrees at 10 bases. The V gene end was trimmed by 1 base and the J gene end by 5 bases; junction bases not matched to a gene: 5. The germline CDR1 and CDR2 sequences are SGHDT and YYEEEE. This CDR3 contains 15 residues. CDR3 bases: TGTGCCAGCAGCTTGAAGGGACAGGGGAGGACTGAAGCTTTCTTT. Residues: CASSLKGQGRTEAFF. Supplemented by reference TRBV5-6 and TRBJ1-1, the full variable domain reads DAGVTQSPTHLIKTRGQQVTLRCSPKSGHDTVSWYQQALGQGPQFIFQYYEEEERQRGNFPDRFSGHQFPNYSSELNVNALLLGDSALYLCASSLKGQGRTEAFFGQGTRLTVV.

A few counts support this clone. The V and J genes are TRBV19 and TRBJ1-6; D ambiguous. CDR1 and CDR2 (germline): LNHDA, SQIVND (reference sequence). Between the trimmed V and J ends, which lost 8 bases and 7 bases, there was a span of 6 bases. The CDR3 is made up of 11 amino acids. CDR3 nucleotide sequence: TGTGCCAGTGGGGAGAATTCACCCCTCCACTTT. Protein sequence: CASGENSPLHF.

This chain joins TRBV4-1 and TRBJ2-7, with TRBD2 as a possible D gene (7 bases). CDR1 and CDR2 from the germline V gene are MGHRA and YSYEKL. This CDR3 has 16 residues. Trimming cost V 1 base and J 0 bases, with 13 bases left between them. CDR3 loop: CASSQVRGGSSYEQYF. DNA of the CDR3: TGCGCCAGCAGCCAAGTGAGGGGGGGTAGCTCCTACGAGCAGTACTTC.

V usage is TRBV11-2 and J usage is TRBJ1-1; 12 bases line up with TRBD1. V shed 5 bases, J shed 7 bases, and the junction held 11 bases outside the gene matches. This CDR3 region has 16 residues. Germline loops: CDR1 SGHAT, CDR2 FQNNGV. CDR3 loop: CASSPGTGGRLGEAFF. CDR3 nucleotide sequence: TGTGCCAGCAGCCCCGGGACAGGGGGCAGATTAGGTGAAGCTTTCTTT.

The chain uses TRBV5-8 and TRBJ2-7; D may be TRBD1 (6 bases). The CDR3 extends over 14 amino acids. V gave up 2 bases and J gave up 0 bases, with 9 bases separating them. The V gene's germline CDR1 is SGHTS and CDR2 YDEGEE. CDR3 coding DNA: TGTGCCAGCAGCTTAGGCAGGGGCTCCTACGAGCAGTACTTC. This translates into CASSLGRGSYEQYF.

This clone was observed a single time. This chain joins TRBV14 and TRBJ2-1; TRBD2 matches 8 bases. Germline CDR1 SGHDN, CDR2 FVKESK. Trimming cost V 6 bases and J 16 bases; bases outside gene matches: 8. The CDR3 extends over 11 amino acids. The CDR3: CASRLAGALFF. The DNA for the CDR3 is TGTGCCAGCAGGCTAGCGGGCGCCCTTTTCTTC.

The V and J genes are TRBV6-6 and TRBJ2-5, with 9 positions matching TRBD1. Losses at the gene ends were 7 bases for V and 9 bases for J; bases not matched to a gene: 15. CDR1 and CDR2 from the germline V gene are MNHNY and SVGAGI (reference sequence). This CDR3 region has 15 residues. The CDR3, as DNA: TGTGCCAGCATTAGGGATATCCGGGACAGGGATTCCCAGTACTTC. This sequence encodes CASIRDIRDRDSQYF.

This chain uses TRBV20-1 with TRBJ1-1, with a tentative D call TRBD1 (5 bases). The CDR3 has 11 amino acids. CDR1 is DFQATT, CDR2 SNEGSKA, per germline (reference sequence). The CDR3 region is CGLRGYGEAFF. The CDR3 region has the DNA TGCGGTCTTAGGGGCTACGGTGAAGCTTTCTTT.

V and J are TRBV11-2 and TRBJ1-1; D may be TRBD1 (5 bases). V was trimmed by 7 bases and J by 6 bases, leaving 18 bases between them. CDR3 length equals 14 residues. Germline CDR1 SGHAT, CDR2 FQNNGV. In DNA form, the CDR3 reads TGTGCCAGCACCTTGGGGCCAGGCGGCTCTGAAGCTTTCTTT. Translated: CASTLGPGGSEAFF.

This clone was detected only a few times. The rearrangement joins TRBV7-9 to TRBJ2-5, with 9 bases matching TRBD1. This CDR3 is built from 16 residues. The germline V gene has CDR1 SEHNR and CDR2 FQNEAQ (reference sequence). Unmatched junction bases numbered 9, after V lost 3 bases and J lost 4 bases. In DNA form, the CDR3 reads TGTGCCAGCAGCTTTCCGGGACAGGGAGTAGCAGAGACCCAGTACTTC. Translated, it gives CASSFPGQGVAETQYF.

The chain combines TRBV10-3 with TRBJ2-4; D possibly corresponds to TRBD1 (6 bases). The germline V gene has CDR1 ENHRY and CDR2 SYGVKD. V lost 2 bases to trimming and J lost 1 base, with 12 bases between them. The CDR3 loop spans 16 amino acids. The CDR3 DNA sequence: TGTGCCATCAGTGAGGAGGGGGTGGAGGCCAAAAACATTCAGTACTTC. This codes for CAISEEGVEAKNIQYF.

The chain is built from TRBV14 and TRBJ2-2; perhaps TRBD2 as D (6 bases). Trimming removed 4 bases from V and 0 bases from J, with 15 bases in between. This CDR3 is 17 amino acids long. Germline V CDR1 and CDR2: SGHDN, FVKESK. The CDR3 region is CASSPSWGTANTGELFF. The CDR3 DNA is TGTGCCAGCAGCCCATCATGGGGGACTGCGAACACCGGGGAGCTGTTTTTT.